One T cell receptor (beta chain) is described in this entry. What it binds is unknown. Trimming pared 3 bases from V and 6 bases from J, leaving 12 bases between. In germline, CDR1 is DFQATT, CDR2 SNEGSKA (reference sequence). There are 12 residues in the CDR3. Researchers used the Oncomine TCR Beta short-read assay to sequence DNA from cultured CD4+ T cells. TCRdb reprocessed the PCR reads with MiXCR, giving one entry per CDR3 protein. The data contain about 20,000 distinct CDR3 sequences, 67% of them singletons. Treatment meaning: approximately 9-day PBMC culture with coronavirus spike peptide pools or control peptides (ViraFEST assay). The sample is drawn from a study of vaccination and CD4 T cells after COVID-19. On the study more broadly: Stimulation of cells relied on overlapping spike peptides derived from SARS-CoV-2, HCoV-NL63, HCoV-OC43 and HCoV-229E.

The V gene is TRBV20-1, the J gene TRBJ2-7, with no clear D. The clonotype originates from a human donor who had recovered from COVID-19. The sample taken for sequencing was CD4+ T cells from blood, cultured in vitro. DNA for the CDR3: TGCAGTGCTAGGAGAGATGGGCGCGAGCAGTACTTC. Translation gives CSARRDGREQYF.